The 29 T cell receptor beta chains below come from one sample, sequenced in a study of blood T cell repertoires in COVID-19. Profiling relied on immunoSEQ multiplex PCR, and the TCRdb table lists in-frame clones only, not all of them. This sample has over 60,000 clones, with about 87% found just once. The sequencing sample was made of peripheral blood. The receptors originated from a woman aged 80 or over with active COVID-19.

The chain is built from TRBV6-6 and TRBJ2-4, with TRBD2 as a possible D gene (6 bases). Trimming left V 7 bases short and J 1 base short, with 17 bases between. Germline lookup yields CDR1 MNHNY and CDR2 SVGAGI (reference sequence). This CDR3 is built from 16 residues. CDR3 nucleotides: TGTGCCAGCACCACCCGGGGGAGCAGGGCCAAAAACATTCAGTACTTC. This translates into CASTTRGSRAKNIQYF.

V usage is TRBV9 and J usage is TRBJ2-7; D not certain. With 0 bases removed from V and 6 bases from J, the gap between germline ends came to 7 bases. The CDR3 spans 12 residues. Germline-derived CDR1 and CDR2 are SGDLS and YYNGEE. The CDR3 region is CASSVDPSEQYF. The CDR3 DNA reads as TGTGCCAGCAGCGTAGACCCCAGCGAGCAGTACTTC.

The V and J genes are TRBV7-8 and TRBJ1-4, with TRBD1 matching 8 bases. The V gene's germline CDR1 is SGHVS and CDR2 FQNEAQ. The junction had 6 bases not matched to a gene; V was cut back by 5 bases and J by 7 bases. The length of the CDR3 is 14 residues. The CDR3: CASSMTGASEKLFF. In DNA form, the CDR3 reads TGTGCCAGCAGCATGACAGGGGCCAGTGAAAAACTGTTTTTT.

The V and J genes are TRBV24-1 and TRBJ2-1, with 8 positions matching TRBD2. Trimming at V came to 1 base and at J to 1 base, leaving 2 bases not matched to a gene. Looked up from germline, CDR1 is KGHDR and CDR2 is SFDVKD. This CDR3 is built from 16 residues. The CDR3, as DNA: TGTGCCACCAGTGATTTTTCGGGGGGGTCCTACAATGAGCAGTTCTTC. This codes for CATSDFSGGSYNEQFF.

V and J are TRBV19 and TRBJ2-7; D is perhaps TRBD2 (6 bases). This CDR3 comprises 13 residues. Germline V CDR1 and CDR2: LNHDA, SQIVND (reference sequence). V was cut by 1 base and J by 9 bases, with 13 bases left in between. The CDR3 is CASSIGAEGWQYF. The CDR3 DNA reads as TGTGCCAGTAGTATAGGAGCGGAGGGGTGGCAGTACTTC.

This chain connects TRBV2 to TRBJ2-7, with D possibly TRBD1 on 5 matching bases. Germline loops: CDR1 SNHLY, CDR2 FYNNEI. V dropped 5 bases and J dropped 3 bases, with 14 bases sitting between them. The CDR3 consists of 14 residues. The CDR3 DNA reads TGTGCCAGCAGTTCCGACAGCAAAGTCTACGAGCAGTACTTC. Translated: CASSSDSKVYEQYF.

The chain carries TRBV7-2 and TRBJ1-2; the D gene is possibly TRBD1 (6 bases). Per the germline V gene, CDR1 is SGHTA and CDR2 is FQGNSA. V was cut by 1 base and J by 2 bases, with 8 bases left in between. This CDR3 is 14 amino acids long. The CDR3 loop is CASSLGGGNYGYTF. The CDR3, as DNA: TGTGCCAGCAGCTTAGGGGGGGGCAACTATGGCTACACCTTC.

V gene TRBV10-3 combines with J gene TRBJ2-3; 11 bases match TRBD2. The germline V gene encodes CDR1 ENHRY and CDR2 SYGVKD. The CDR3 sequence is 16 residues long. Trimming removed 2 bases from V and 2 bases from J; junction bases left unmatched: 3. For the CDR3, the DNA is TGTGCCATCAGTGAGAAGACTAGCGGGATCACAGATACGCAGTATTTT. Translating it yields CAISEKTSGITDTQYF.

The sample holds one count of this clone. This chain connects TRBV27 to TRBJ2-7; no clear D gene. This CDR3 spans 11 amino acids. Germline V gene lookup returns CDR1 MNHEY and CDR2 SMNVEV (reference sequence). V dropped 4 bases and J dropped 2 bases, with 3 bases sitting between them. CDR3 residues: CASSSTYEQYF. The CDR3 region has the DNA TGTGCCAGCAGTTCCACCTACGAGCAGTACTTC.

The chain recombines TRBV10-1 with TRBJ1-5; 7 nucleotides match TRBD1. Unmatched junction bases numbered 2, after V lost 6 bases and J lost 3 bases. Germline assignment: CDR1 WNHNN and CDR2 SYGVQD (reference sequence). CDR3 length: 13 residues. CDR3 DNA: TGCGCCAGCAGGGGACAGTCCAATCAGCCCCAGCATTTT. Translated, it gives CASRGQSNQPQHF.

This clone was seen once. In DNA form, the CDR3 reads TGTGCCAGCAGAGACCGACAGGGGAGTAGGGAGACCCAGTACTTC. Its translation: CASRDRQGSRETQYF. The chain is built from TRBV6-5 and TRBJ2-5; 8 nucleotides match TRBD1. V shed 6 bases, J shed 5 bases, and the junction held 11 bases outside the gene matches. The CDR3 extends over 15 amino acids. CDR1 is MNHEY, CDR2 SVGAGI, per germline.

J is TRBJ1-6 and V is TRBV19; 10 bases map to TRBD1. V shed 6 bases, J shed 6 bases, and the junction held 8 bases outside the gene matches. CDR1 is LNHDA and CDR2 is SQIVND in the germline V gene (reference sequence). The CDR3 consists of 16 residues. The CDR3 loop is CASRRGQGVRNSPLHF. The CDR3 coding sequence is TGTGCCAGTAGAAGAGGACAGGGGGTACGTAATTCACCCCTCCACTTT.

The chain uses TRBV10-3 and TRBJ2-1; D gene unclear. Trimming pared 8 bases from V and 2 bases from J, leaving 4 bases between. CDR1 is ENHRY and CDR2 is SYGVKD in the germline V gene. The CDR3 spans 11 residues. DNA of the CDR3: TGTGCCATCCAGACCTACAATGAGCAGTTCTTC. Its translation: CAIQTYNEQFF.

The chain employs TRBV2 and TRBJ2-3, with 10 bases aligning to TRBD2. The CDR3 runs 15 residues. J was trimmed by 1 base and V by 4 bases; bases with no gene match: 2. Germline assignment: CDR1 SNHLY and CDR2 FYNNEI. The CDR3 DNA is TGTGCCAGCAGTGCCCTAGCGGGAGGCACAGATACGCAGTATTTT. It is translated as CASSALAGGTDTQYF. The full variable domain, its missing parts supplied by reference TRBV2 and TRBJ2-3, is EPEVTQTPSHQVTQMGQEVILRCVPISNHLYFYWYRQILGQKVEFLVSFYNNEISEKSEIFDDQFSVERPDGSNFTLKIRSTKLEDSAMYFCASSALAGGTDTQYFGPGTRLTVL.

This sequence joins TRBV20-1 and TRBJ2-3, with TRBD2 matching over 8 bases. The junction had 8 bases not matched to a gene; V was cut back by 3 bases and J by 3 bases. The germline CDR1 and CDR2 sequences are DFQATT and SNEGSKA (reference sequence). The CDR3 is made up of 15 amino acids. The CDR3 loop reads CSASLGSGSTDTQYF. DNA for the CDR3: TGCAGTGCTAGTTTAGGGAGCGGGAGTACAGATACGCAGTATTTT.

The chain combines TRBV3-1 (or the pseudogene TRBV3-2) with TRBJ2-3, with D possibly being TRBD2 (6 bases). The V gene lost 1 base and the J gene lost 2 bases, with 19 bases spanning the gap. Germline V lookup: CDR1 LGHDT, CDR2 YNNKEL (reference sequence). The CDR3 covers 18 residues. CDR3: CASSQARIAAKPTDTQYF. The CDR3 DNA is TGTGCCAGCAGCCAAGCCAGGATAGCGGCTAAACCCACAGATACGCAGTATTTT.

The CDR3 DNA is TGTGCCAGCAGTTATAGACTAGCGGGAGTGACTTGGGGGAATGTAGATACGCAGTATTTT. Protein: CASSYRLAGVTWGNVDTQYF. The chain uses TRBV28 and TRBJ2-3; 12 nucleotides match TRBD2. J was trimmed by 5 bases and V by 4 bases; bases with no gene match: 19. The CDR3 extends over 20 amino acids. Germline V gives CDR1 MDHEN, CDR2 SYDVKM.

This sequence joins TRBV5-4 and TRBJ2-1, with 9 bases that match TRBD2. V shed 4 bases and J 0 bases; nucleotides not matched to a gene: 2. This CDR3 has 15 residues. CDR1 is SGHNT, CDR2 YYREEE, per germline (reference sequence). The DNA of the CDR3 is TGTGCCAGCAGCCGTAGCGGGAGCTCCTACAATGAGCAGTTCTTC. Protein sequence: CASSRSGSSYNEQFF.

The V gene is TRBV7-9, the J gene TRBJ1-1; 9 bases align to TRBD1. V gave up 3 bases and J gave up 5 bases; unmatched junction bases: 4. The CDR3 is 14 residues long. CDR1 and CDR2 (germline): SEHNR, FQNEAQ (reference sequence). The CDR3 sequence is CASSFGTGYTEAFF. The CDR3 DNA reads TGTGCCAGCAGCTTTGGGACAGGGTATACTGAAGCTTTCTTT.

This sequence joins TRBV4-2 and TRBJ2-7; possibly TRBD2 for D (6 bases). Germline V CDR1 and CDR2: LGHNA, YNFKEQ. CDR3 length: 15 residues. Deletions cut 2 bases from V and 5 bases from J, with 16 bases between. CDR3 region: CASSQRTPGVHEQYF. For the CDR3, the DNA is TGTGCCAGCAGCCAAAGGACACCGGGGGTCCACGAGCAGTACTTC.

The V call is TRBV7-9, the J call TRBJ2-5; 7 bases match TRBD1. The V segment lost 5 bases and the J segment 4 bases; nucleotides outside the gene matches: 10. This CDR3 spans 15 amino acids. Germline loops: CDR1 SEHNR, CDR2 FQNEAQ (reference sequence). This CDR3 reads CASSLAQTGRETQYF. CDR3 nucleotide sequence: TGTGCCAGCAGCCTGGCCCAGACAGGGAGAGAGACCCAGTACTTC.

The CDR3 DNA is TGTGCCAGCAGCCCTGAGACAGGGTCCCCCGGGGAGCTGTTTTTT. This codes for CASSPETGSPGELFF. The chain is built from TRBV6-6 and TRBJ2-2; 7 nucleotides line up with TRBD1. CDR3 length equals 15 residues. Germline lookup yields CDR1 MNHNY and CDR2 SVGAGI (reference sequence). Losses at the gene ends were 6 bases for V and 6 bases for J; bases not matched to a gene: 10.

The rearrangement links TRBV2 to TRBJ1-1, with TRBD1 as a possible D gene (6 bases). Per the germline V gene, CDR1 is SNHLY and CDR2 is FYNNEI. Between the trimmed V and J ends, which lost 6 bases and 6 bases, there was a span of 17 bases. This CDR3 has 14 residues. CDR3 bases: TGTGCCAGCAGGGTTGTTCAACGACAGGCTGAAGCTTTCTTT. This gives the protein CASRVVQRQAEAFF.

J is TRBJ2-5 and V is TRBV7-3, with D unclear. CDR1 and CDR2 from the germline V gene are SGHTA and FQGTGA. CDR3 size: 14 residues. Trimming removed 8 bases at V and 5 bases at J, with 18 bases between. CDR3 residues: CASPAPVLPETQYF. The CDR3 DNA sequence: TGTGCCAGCCCAGCGCCTGTGCTTCCGGAGACCCAGTACTTC.

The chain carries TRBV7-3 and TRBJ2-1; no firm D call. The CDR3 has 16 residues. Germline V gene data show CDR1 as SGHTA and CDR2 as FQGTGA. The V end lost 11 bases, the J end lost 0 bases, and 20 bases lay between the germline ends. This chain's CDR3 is CAPPNYGHPSYNEQFF. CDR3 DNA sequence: TGTGCCCCCCCAAACTATGGCCACCCCTCCTACAATGAGCAGTTCTTC.

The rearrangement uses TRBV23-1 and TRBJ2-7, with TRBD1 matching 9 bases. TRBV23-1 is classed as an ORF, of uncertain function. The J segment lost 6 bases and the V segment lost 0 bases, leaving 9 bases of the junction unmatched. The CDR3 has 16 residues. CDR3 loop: CASSQSPTGGKGEQYF. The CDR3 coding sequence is TGCGCCAGCAGTCAATCTCCGACAGGGGGAAAGGGCGAGCAGTACTTC.

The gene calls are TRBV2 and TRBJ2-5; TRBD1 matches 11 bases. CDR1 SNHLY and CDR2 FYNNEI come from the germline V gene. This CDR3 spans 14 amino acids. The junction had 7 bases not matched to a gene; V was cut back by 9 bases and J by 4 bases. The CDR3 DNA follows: TGTGCCAGTGGTGGACAGGGGGCCTTAGAGACCCAGTACTTC. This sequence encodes CASGGQGALETQYF.

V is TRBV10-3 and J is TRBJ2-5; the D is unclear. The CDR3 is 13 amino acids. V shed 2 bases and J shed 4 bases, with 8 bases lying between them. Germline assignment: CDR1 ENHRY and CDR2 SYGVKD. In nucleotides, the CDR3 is TGTGCCATCAGTGAGACAACCGCAGAGACCCAGTACTTC. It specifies CAISETTAETQYF.

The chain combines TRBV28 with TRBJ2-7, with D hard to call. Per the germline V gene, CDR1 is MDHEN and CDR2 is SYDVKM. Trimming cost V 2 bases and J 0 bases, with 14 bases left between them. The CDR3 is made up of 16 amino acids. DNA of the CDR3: TGTGCCAGCAGTTTAAGAGGTCGCGGATACTCCTACGAGCAGTACTTC. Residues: CASSLRGRGYSYEQYF.